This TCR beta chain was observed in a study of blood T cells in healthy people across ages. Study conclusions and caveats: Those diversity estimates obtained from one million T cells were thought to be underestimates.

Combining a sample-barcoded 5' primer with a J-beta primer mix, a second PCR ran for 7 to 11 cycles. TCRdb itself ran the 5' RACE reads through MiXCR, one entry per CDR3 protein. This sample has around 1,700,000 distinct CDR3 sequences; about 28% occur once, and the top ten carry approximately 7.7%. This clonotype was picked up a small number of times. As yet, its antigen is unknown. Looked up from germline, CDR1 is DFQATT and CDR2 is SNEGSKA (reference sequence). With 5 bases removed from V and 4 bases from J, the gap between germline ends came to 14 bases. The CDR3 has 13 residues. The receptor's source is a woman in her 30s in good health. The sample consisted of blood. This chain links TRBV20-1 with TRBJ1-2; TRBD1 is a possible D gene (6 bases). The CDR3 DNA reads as TGCAGTGCTTCCGAGGGGGGAGGCTATGGCTACACCTTC. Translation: CSASEGGGYGYTF.